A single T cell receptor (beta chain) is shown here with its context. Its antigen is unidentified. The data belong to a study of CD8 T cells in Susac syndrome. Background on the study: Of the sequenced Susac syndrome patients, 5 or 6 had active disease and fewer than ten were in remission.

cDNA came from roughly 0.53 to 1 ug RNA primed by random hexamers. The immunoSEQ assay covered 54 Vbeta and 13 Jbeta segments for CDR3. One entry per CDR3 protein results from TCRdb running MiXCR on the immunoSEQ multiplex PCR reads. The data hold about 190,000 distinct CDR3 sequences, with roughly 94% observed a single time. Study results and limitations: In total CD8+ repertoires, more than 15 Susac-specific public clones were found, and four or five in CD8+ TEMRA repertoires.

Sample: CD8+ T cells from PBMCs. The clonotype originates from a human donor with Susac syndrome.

The CDR3 DNA follows: TGTGCCAGCAGTCCCTTAGCGGGAGGGCCTAGGGAAGAGCAGTTCTTC. It translates to CASSPLAGGPREEQFF. The chain is built from TRBV6-1 and TRBJ2-1; 11 nucleotides match TRBD2. Trimming removed 5 bases from V and 10 bases from J; junction bases left unmatched: 13. Per germline, CDR1 MNHNS and CDR2 SASEGT. The CDR3 has 16 amino acids.